These 7 T cell receptor beta chains were all obtained from the same sample, sequenced in a study of cytomegalovirus exposure and HLA in healthy donors. PCR amplification relied on 60 Vbeta primers (plus 13 Jbeta primers). Produced via immunoSEQ multiplex PCR; TCRdb's table is partial and in-frame only. The table has about 180,000 clones, around 80% seen once. The sequencing sample was made of PBMCs. These receptors were collected from a woman between 25 and 40 years old in good health and CMV-seronegative.

The rearrangement links TRBV27 to TRBJ2-7; the match to TRBD1 covers 8 bases. With V trimmed by 5 bases and J by 2 bases, 14 bases remained unmatched. CDR1 and CDR2 from the germline V gene are MNHEY and SMNVEV (reference sequence). The CDR3 is 17 amino acids. The CDR3 is CASSLLPPGQVTYEQYF. The CDR3 region has the DNA TGTGCCAGCAGTCTTCTACCCCCGGGACAGGTTACCTACGAGCAGTACTTC.

The genes are TRBV4-3 and TRBJ2-1, with 9 bases fitting TRBD1. Germline V CDR1 and CDR2: LGHNA, YSLEER. The CDR3 length is 15 residues. J gave up 3 bases and V 4 bases, and 4 bases lay outside the gene matches. The CDR3: CASSRGTGIYNEQFF. The CDR3 coding sequence is TGCGCCAGCAGCCGAGGGACAGGGATCTACAATGAGCAGTTCTTC.

The rearrangement uses TRBV10-3 and TRBJ2-1, with a possible D match to TRBD1 (5 bases). V dropped 0 bases and J dropped 0 bases, with 12 bases sitting between them. CDR3 length: 17 amino acids. Germline V gene sequence: CDR1 ENHRY, CDR2 SYGVKD. The CDR3 region is CAISESSGMSSYNEQFF. CDR3 in DNA: TGTGCCATCAGTGAGTCGTCAGGGATGAGCTCCTACAATGAGCAGTTCTTC.

The V gene is TRBV9, the J gene TRBJ2-1; TRBD2 is a possible D gene (5 bases). CDR1 and CDR2 (germline): SGDLS, YYNGEE. V was clipped by 2 bases and J by 2 bases, with 11 bases between them. This CDR3 has 15 amino acids. In DNA form, the CDR3 reads TGTGCCAGCAGCGTGTACGGGGAGACCTACAATGAGCAGTTCTTC. Translating gives CASSVYGETYNEQFF. The variable domain in full, completed from reference TRBV9 and TRBJ2-1, reads DSGVTQTPKHLITATGQRVTLRCSPRSGDLSVYWYQQSLDQGLQFLIQYYNGEERAKGNILERFSAQQFPDLHSELNLSSLELGDSALYFCASSVYGETYNEQFFGPGTRLTVL.

The V and J genes are TRBV9 and TRBJ1-1; D remains ambiguous. The CDR3 covers 18 residues. V lost 0 bases to trimming and J lost 1 base, with 19 bases between them. Germline values: CDR1 SGDLS, CDR2 YYNGEE. CDR3: CASSVATGQDWGNTEAFF. The CDR3 nucleotides are TGTGCCAGCAGCGTAGCTACTGGGCAGGACTGGGGGAACACTGAAGCTTTCTTT.

The chain couples TRBV6-5 to TRBJ1-3; D call uncertain. The CDR3 consists of 15 residues. Germline V gives CDR1 MNHEY, CDR2 SVGAGI. The V gene lost 6 bases and the J gene lost 0 bases, with 12 bases spanning the gap. This chain's CDR3 is CASSLDGVSGNTIYF. CDR3 sequence (DNA): TGTGCCAGCAGCCTAGACGGCGTCTCTGGAAACACCATATATTTT.

The rearrangement joins TRBV6-6 to TRBJ1-5; D not certain. V shed 2 bases and J shed 5 bases, with 10 bases lying between them. Germline V gene lookup returns CDR1 MNHNY and CDR2 SVGAGI (reference sequence). CDR3 length: 14 residues. In nucleotides, the CDR3 is TGTGCCAGCAGTTACAACTTGCCTGATCAGCCCCAGCATTTT. Translated: CASSYNLPDQPQHF.